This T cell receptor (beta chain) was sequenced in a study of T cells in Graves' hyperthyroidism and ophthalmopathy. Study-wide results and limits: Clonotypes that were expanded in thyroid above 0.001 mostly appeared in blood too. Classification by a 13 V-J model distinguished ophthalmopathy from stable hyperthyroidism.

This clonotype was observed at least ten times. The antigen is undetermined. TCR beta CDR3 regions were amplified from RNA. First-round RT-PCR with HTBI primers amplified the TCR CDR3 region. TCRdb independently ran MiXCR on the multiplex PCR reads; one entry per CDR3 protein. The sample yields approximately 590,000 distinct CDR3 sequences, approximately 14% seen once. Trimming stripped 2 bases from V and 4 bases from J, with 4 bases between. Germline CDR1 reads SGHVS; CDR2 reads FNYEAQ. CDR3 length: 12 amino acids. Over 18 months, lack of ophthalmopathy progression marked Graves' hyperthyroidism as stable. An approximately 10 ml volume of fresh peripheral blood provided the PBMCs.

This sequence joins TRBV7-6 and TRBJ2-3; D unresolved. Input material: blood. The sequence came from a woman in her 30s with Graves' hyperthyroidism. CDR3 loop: CASSLRADTQYF. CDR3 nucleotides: TGTGCCAGCAGCTTACGTGCAGATACGCAGTATTTT.